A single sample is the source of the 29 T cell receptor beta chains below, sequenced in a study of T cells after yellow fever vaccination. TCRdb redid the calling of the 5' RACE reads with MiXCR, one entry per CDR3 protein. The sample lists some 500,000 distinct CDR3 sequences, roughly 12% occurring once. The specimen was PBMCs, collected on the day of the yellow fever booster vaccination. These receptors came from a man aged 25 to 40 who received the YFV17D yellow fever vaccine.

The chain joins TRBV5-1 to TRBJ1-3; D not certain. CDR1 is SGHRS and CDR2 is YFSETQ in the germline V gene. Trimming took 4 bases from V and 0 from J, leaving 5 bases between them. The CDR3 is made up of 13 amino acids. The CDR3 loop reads CASSPNSGNTIYF. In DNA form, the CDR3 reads TGCGCCAGCAGCCCAAACTCTGGAAACACCATATATTTT. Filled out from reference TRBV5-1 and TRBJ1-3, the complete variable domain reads KAGVTQTPRYLIKTRGQQVTLSCSPISGHRSVSWYQQTPGQGLQFLFEYFSETQRNKGNFPGRFSGRQFSNSRSEMNVSTLELGDSALYLCASSPNSGNTIYFGEGSWLTVV.

The CDR3 region is CAISRQRESLFF. DNA of the CDR3: TGTGCCATCAGTCGTCAGCGGGAAAGCCTGTTCTTC. This chain joins TRBV10-3 and TRBJ2-1; 7 bases match TRBD2. J was trimmed by 15 bases and V by 5 bases; bases with no gene match: 10. CDR3 length: 12 residues. CDR1 and CDR2 from the germline V gene are ENHRY and SYGVKD.

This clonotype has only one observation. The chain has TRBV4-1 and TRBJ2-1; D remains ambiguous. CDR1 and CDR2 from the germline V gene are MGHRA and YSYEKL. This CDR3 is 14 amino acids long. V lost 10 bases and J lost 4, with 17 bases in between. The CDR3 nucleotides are TGCGCCACATCCGAAATAGGGTATTACAATGAGCAGTTCTTC. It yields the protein CATSEIGYYNEQFF.

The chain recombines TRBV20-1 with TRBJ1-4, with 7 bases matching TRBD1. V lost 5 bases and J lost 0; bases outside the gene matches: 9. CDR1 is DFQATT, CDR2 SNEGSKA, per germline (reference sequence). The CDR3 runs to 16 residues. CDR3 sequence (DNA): TGCAGTGCTCCCACCCCACAGGGGACAACTAATGAAAAACTGTTTTTT. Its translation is CSAPTPQGTTNEKLFF.

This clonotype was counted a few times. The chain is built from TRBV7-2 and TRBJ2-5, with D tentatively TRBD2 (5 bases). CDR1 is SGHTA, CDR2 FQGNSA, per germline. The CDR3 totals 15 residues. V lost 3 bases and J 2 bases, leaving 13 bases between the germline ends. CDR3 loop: CASSFLRAVQETQYF. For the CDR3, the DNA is TGTGCCAGCAGCTTTTTAAGAGCGGTTCAAGAGACCCAGTACTTC.

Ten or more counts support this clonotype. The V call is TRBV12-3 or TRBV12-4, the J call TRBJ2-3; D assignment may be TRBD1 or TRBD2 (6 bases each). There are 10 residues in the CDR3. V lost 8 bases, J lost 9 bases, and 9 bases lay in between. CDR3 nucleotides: TGTGCCAGCCTAGGGGGGACGCAGTATTTT. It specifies CASLGGTQYF.

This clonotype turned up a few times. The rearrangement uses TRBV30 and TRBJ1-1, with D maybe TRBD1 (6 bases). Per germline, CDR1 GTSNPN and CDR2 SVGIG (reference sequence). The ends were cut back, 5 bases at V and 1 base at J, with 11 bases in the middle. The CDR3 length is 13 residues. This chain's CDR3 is CAWARDTNTEAFF. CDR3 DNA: TGTGCCTGGGCCCGGGACACGAACACTGAAGCTTTCTTT.

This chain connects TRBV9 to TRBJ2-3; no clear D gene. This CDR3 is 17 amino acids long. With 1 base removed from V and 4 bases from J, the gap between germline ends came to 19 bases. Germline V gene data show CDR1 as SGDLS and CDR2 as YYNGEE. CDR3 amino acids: CASSVFEVVVSPDTQYF. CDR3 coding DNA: TGTGCCAGCAGCGTATTTGAAGTGGTGGTCTCCCCAGATACGCAGTATTTT.

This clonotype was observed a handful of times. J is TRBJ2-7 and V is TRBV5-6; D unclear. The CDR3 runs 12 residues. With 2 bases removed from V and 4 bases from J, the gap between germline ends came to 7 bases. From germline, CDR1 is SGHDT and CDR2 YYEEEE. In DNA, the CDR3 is TGTGCCAGCAGCTTCCAATCATACGAGCAGTACTTC. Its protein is CASSFQSYEQYF.

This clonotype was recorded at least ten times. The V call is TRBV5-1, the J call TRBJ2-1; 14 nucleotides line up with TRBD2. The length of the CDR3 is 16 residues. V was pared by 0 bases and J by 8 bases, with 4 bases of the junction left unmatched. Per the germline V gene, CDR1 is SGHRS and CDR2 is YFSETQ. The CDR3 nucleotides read TGCGCCAGCAGCTTGGAGGGACTAGCGGGAGACTATGAGCAGTTCTTC. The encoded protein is CASSLEGLAGDYEQFF. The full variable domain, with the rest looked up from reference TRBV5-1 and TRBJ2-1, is KAGVTQTPRYLIKTRGQQVTLSCSPISGHRSVSWYQQTPGQGLQFLFEYFSETQRNKGNFPGRFSGRQFSNSRSEMNVSTLELGDSALYLCASSLEGLAGDYEQFFGPGTRLTVL.

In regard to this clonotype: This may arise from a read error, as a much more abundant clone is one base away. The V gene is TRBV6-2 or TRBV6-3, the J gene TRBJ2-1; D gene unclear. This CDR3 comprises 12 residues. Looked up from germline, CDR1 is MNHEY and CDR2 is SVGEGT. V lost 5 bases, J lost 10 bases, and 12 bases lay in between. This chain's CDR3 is CASSAAILEQFF. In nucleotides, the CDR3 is TGTGCCAGCAGTGCCGCTATCCTAGAGCAGTTCTTC.

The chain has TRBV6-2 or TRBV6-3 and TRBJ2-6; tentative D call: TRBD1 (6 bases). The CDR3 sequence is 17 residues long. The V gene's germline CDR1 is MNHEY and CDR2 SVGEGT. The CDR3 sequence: CSQPPDRYFSGANVLTF. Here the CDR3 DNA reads TGTTCGCAGCCCCCGGACAGATATTTCTCTGGGGCCAACGTCCTGACTTTC.

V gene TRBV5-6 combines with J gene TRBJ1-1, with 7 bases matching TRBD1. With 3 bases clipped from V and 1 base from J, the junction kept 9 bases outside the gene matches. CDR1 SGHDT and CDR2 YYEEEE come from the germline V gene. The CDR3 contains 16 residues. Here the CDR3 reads CASSYRPTGRNTEAFF. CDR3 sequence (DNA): TGTGCCAGCAGCTATCGACCGACAGGGCGGAACACTGAAGCTTTCTTT.

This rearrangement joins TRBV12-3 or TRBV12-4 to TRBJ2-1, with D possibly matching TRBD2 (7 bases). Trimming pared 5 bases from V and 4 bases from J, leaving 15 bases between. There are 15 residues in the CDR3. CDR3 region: CASSPQGGGYNEQFF. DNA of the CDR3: TGTGCCAGCAGTCCCCAGGGAGGGGGGTACAATGAGCAGTTCTTC.

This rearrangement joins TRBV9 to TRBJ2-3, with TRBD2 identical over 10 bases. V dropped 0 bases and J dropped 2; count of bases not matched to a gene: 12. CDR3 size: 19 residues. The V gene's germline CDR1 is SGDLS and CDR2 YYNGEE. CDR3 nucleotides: TGTGCCAGCAGCGTAGCTGTCCTAGCGGGGGCCCCCCCCACAGATACGCAGTATTTT. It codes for CASSVAVLAGAPPTDTQYF.

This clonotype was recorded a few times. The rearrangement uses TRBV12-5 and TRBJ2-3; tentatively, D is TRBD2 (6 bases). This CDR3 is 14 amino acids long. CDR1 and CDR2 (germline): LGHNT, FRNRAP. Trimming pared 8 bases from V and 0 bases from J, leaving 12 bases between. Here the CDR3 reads CASTGVLSTDTQYF. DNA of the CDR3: TGTGCTAGTACGGGGGTGCTTAGCACAGATACGCAGTATTTT.

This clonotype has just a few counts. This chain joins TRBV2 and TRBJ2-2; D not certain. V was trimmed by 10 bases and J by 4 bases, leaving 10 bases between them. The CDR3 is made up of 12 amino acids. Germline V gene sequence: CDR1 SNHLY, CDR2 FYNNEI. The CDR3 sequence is CANVVATGELFF. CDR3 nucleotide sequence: TGTGCCAACGTGGTGGCCACCGGGGAGCTGTTTTTT.

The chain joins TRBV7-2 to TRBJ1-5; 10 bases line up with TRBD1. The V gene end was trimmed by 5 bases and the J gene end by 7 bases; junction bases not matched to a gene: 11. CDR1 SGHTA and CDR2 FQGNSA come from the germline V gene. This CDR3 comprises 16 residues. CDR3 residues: CASSASRGTGEQPQHF. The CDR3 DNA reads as TGTGCCAGCAGCGCCTCGCGGGGGACAGGGGAACAGCCCCAGCATTTT. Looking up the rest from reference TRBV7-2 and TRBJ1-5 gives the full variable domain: GAGVSQSPSNKVTEKGKDVELRCDPISGHTALYWYRQSLGQGLEFLIYFQGNSAPDKSGLPSDRFSAERTGGSVSTLTIQRTQQEDSAVYLCASSASRGTGEQPQHFGDGTRLSIL.

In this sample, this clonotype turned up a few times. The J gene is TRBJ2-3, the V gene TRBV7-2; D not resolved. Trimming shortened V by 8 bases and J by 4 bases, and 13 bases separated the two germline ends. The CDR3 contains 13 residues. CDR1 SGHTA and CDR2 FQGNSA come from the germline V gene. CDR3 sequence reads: CASHLGLSDTQYF. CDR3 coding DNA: TGTGCCAGCCATCTCGGGCTATCAGATACGCAGTATTTT.

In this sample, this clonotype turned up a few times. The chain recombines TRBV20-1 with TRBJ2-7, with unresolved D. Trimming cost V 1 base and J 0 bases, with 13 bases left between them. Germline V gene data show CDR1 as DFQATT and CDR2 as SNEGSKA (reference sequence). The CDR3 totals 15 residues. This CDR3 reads CSARVGSVYSYEQYF. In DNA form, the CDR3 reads TGCAGTGCTAGAGTAGGAAGCGTATACTCCTACGAGCAGTACTTC.

The CDR3, as DNA: TGTGCCAGCAGCTATGGGGGGGTAGATGAGCAGTACTTC. It yields the protein CASSYGGVDEQYF. The chain combines TRBV7-9 with TRBJ2-7; the match to TRBD2 covers 7 bases. The length of the CDR3 is 13 residues. V shed 4 bases, J shed 7 bases, and the junction held 7 bases outside the gene matches. Germline V gene data show CDR1 as SEHNR and CDR2 as FQNEAQ (reference sequence). The complete variable domain, with remaining parts taken from reference TRBV7-9 and TRBJ2-7, reads DTGVSQNPRHKITKRGQNVTFRCDPISEHNRLYWYRQTLGQGPEFLTYFQNEAQLEKSRLLSDRFSAERPKGSFSTLEIQRTEQGDSAMYLCASSYGGVDEQYFGPGTRLTVT.

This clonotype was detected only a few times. DNA for the CDR3: TGTGCCAGCAGCGTACAAGGGAGGCAAGAGACCCAGTACTTC. Amino acids: CASSVQGRQETQYF. J is TRBJ2-5 and V is TRBV9, with a weak D call TRBD2 (6 bases). This CDR3 contains 14 residues. Germline V gene lookup returns CDR1 SGDLS and CDR2 YYNGEE. The V end lost 1 base, the J end lost 2 bases, and 9 bases lay between the germline ends. The whole variable domain, filled in from reference TRBV9 and TRBJ2-5, reads DSGVTQTPKHLITATGQRVTLRCSPRSGDLSVYWYQQSLDQGLQFLIQYYNGEERAKGNILERFSAQQFPDLHSELNLSSLELGDSALYFCASSVQGRQETQYFGPGTRLLVL.

Here the CDR3 DNA reads TGTGCCAGCAGCCAAGTTTATGGGGGCTACTACGAGCAGTACTTC. This encodes CASSQVYGGYYEQYF. This chain uses TRBV14 with TRBJ2-7; the D gene is possibly TRBD1 (6 bases). Trimming cost V 1 base and J 3 bases, with 13 bases left between them. Germline CDR1 is SGHDN and CDR2 is FVKESK. The CDR3 consists of 15 residues.

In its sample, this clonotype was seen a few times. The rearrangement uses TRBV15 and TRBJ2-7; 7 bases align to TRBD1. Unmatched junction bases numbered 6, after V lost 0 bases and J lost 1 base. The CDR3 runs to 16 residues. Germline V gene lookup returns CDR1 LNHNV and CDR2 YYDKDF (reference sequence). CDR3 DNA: TGTGCCACCAGCAGAGATCTAGGGACAGTTTCCTACGAGCAGTACTTC. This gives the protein CATSRDLGTVSYEQYF.

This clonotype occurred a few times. CDR3 nucleotide sequence: TGTGCCAGCAGCTCCTTAGCGGGAGTGGCAGATACGCAGTATTTT. This gives the protein CASSSLAGVADTQYF. The chain recombines TRBV7-2 with TRBJ2-3; 9 nucleotides match TRBD2. The CDR3 runs to 15 residues. Germline V gene data show CDR1 as SGHTA and CDR2 as FQGNSA. The V gene end was trimmed by 4 bases and the J gene end by 4 bases; junction bases not matched to a gene: 6.

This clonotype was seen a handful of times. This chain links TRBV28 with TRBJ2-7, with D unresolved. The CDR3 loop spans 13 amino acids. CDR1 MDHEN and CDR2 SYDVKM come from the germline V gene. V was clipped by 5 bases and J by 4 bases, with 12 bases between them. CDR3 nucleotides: TGTGCCAGCAGTCAGTTGGGTTGGTACGAGCAGTACTTC. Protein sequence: CASSQLGWYEQYF.

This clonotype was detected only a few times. As DNA, the CDR3 is TGTGCCAGCAGAGTAGGCTCCTACGAGCAGTACTTC. Its translation is CASRVGSYEQYF. The chain has TRBV25-1 and TRBJ2-7; D uncertain. V lost 6 bases and J 0 bases, leaving 6 bases between the germline ends. The CDR3 is made up of 12 amino acids. Looked up from germline, CDR1 is MGHDK and CDR2 is SYGVNS.

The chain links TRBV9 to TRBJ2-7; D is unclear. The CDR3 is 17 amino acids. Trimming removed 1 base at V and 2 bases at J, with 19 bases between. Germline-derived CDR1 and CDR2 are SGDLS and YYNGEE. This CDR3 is CASSVKHPVGRTYEQYF. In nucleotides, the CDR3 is TGTGCCAGCAGCGTAAAACATCCCGTTGGCAGGACCTACGAGCAGTACTTC.

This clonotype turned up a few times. The CDR3 sequence: CASSRRLAGHQETQYF. The CDR3 DNA follows: TGTGCCAGCAGTAGGAGACTAGCGGGACACCAAGAGACCCAGTACTTC. This chain joins TRBV5-6 and TRBJ2-5; 11 bases are shared with TRBD2. The CDR3 is made up of 16 amino acids. In germline, CDR1 is SGHDT, CDR2 YYEEEE. Trimming at V came to 5 bases and at J to 0 bases, leaving 6 bases not matched to a gene. Together with reference TRBV5-6 and TRBJ2-5, the CDR3 gives the full variable domain: DAGVTQSPTHLIKTRGQQVTLRCSPKSGHDTVSWYQQALGQGPQFIFQYYEEEERQRGNFPDRFSGHQFPNYSSELNVNALLLGDSALYLCASSRRLAGHQETQYFGPGTRLLVL.